The rows below give T cell receptor beta chains drawn from one sample of a study of blood T cell repertoires in COVID-19. Clones were read by immunoSEQ multiplex PCR, and TCRdb kept only the in-frame ones, dropping some. Here the sample spans about 270,000 clones, about 86% being singletons. Material for sequencing was peripheral blood. Receptors were obtained from a woman between 55 and 75 years old with active or convalescent COVID-19. Each CDR3 is given with its conserved first and last residue. D genes are given only for firm matches. Clone size is not always given. Where it is, it says once, few, many or a class for expanded clones.

CDR3nt: TGTGCCAGCAGCCCCCGACAATACAATGAGCAGTTCTTC
CDR3aa: CASSPRQYNEQFF
v_gene: TRBV14
j_gene: TRBJ2-1
abundance: once
d_gene: -

CDR3nt: TGTGCCAGTAGTCCTCGTTCGAACACTGAAGCTTTCTTT
CDR3aa: CASSPRSNTEAFF
v_gene: TRBV19
j_gene: TRBJ1-1
abundance: few
d_gene: -

CDR3nt: TGTGCTAGCAGCACAACAGGGGTGGACTATGGCTACACCTTC
CDR3aa: CASSTTGVDYGYTF
v_gene: TRBV12-5
j_gene: TRBJ1-2
abundance: -
d_gene: TRBD1

CDR3nt: TGCAGTGCTAGTTGGGGGGGGAACACTGAAGCTTTCTTT
CDR3aa: CSASWGGNTEAFF
v_gene: TRBV20-1
j_gene: TRBJ1-1
abundance: few
d_gene: -

CDR3nt: TGTGCCAGCACCCGCCTTTCTACAGGGGTCGAACCCACAGATACGCAGTATTTT
CDR3aa: CASTRLSTGVEPTDTQYF
v_gene: TRBV27
j_gene: TRBJ2-3
abundance: -
d_gene: TRBD1

CDR3nt: TGTGCCAGTAGTCTGACAGTACGGAGCAATCAGCCCCAGCATTTT
CDR3aa: CASSLTVRSNQPQHF
v_gene: TRBV19
j_gene: TRBJ1-5
abundance: -
d_gene: -

CDR3nt: TGTGCCAGCAGTTTCACAGTCACAGATACGCAGTATTTT
CDR3aa: CASSFTVTDTQYF
v_gene: TRBV12-3/TRBV12-4
j_gene: TRBJ2-3
abundance: -
d_gene: -

CDR3nt: TGTGCCAGTACGCGGCGGGGGGTTGACACCGGGGAGCTGTTTTTT
CDR3aa: CASTRRGVDTGELFF
v_gene: TRBV19
j_gene: TRBJ2-2
abundance: -
d_gene: TRBD2

CDR3nt: TGTGCCAGCAGCCGACAGGGTTCCATGAACACTGAAGCTTTCTTT
CDR3aa: CASSRQGSMNTEAFF
v_gene: TRBV14
j_gene: TRBJ1-1
abundance: few
d_gene: TRBD1

CDR3nt: TGTGCTAGTGGTCCCCAGACAGCGCCTCGAAACACCATATATTTT
CDR3aa: CASGPQTAPRNTIYF
v_gene: TRBV12-5
j_gene: TRBJ1-3
abundance: once
d_gene: -

CDR3nt: TGTGCCAGCAGCAGTCCTTTAGGGCAGGGGAGAGGAAACACCGGGGAGCTGTTTTTT
CDR3aa: CASSSPLGQGRGNTGELFF
v_gene: TRBV21-1
j_gene: TRBJ2-2
abundance: -
d_gene: -

CDR3nt: TGTGCCAGCAGCCCTACAGGGACTAGCGGGGGCCATGAGCAGTTCTTC
CDR3aa: CASSPTGTSGGHEQFF
v_gene: TRBV5-4
j_gene: TRBJ2-1
abundance: few
d_gene: TRBD2

CDR3nt: TGTGCCATCAGTGAGTCCTTTTTAGCGGGGGGGGCAGATACGCAGTATTTT
CDR3aa: CAISESFLAGGADTQYF
v_gene: TRBV10-3
j_gene: TRBJ2-3
abundance: -
d_gene: TRBD2

CDR3nt: TGTGCCTGGAGAGCCGGGACAGGTCGTACAAGCTATGGCTACACCTTC
CDR3aa: CAWRAGTGRTSYGYTF
v_gene: TRBV30
j_gene: TRBJ1-2
abundance: -
d_gene: TRBD1

CDR3nt: TGTGCCAGCAGTTACCCGACAGGGGCCTCAGGAAATGGCTACACCTTC
CDR3aa: CASSYPTGASGNGYTF
v_gene: TRBV6-6
j_gene: TRBJ1-2
abundance: -
d_gene: TRBD1

CDR3nt: TGCGCCAGCAGCTTCCTTCCAGGGGATGGCACTGAAGCTTTCTTT
CDR3aa: CASSFLPGDGTEAFF
v_gene: TRBV5-1
j_gene: TRBJ1-1
abundance: -
d_gene: -

CDR3nt: TGTGCCAGCAGCTTGAAGCGGATCAACACCGGGGAGCTGTTTTTT
CDR3aa: CASSLKRINTGELFF
v_gene: TRBV7-9
j_gene: TRBJ2-2
abundance: -
d_gene: -

CDR3nt: TGTGCCAGCCGTGGAGGAGGAAACTACGAGCAGTACTTC
CDR3aa: CASRGGGNYEQYF
v_gene: TRBV2
j_gene: TRBJ2-7
abundance: -
d_gene: -

CDR3nt: TGCAGCGTTGGATGGAGCGAGCAGTTCTTC
CDR3aa: CSVGWSEQFF
v_gene: TRBV29-1
j_gene: TRBJ2-1
abundance: -
d_gene: -

CDR3nt: TGTGCCAGCTCACCTACTAGCGGGAGAGAGACCCAGTACTTC
CDR3aa: CASSPTSGRETQYF
v_gene: TRBV18
j_gene: TRBJ2-5
abundance: -
d_gene: TRBD2

CDR3nt: TGTGCCAGCAGCTTAGTGGGAGACAGGGTACCGTTCCTGTTTTTT
CDR3aa: CASSLVGDRVPFLFF
v_gene: TRBV7-2
j_gene: TRBJ1-4
abundance: -
d_gene: TRBD1

CDR3nt: TGTGCCAGCAGCGACAGGGGGCCCACTGAAGCTTTCTTT
CDR3aa: CASSDRGPTEAFF
v_gene: TRBV27
j_gene: TRBJ1-1
abundance: few
d_gene: TRBD1

CDR3nt: TGTGCCAGCAGTCAGACAGGGAACAATTCACCCCTCCACTTT
CDR3aa: CASSQTGNNSPLHF
v_gene: TRBV6-1
j_gene: TRBJ1-6
abundance: once
d_gene: TRBD1

CDR3nt: TGTGCCAGCAGCTTAGTTGGGCTTAATGAAAAACTGTTTTTT
CDR3aa: CASSLVGLNEKLFF
v_gene: TRBV7-9
j_gene: TRBJ1-4
abundance: once
d_gene: -

CDR3nt: TGTGCCAGCAGTGATTATCCGGGACAGGGGCGCGAGCAGTACTTC
CDR3aa: CASSDYPGQGREQYF
v_gene: TRBV2
j_gene: TRBJ2-7
abundance: -
d_gene: TRBD1

CDR3nt: TGTGCCAGTAGGCCAAGGGGCAGCAATCAGCCCCAGCATTTT
CDR3aa: CASRPRGSNQPQHF
v_gene: TRBV19
j_gene: TRBJ1-5
abundance: -
d_gene: -

CDR3nt: TGTGCCAGTAGTCGGACTAGCGGGGACCTCAATGAGCAGTTCTTC
CDR3aa: CASSRTSGDLNEQFF
v_gene: TRBV19
j_gene: TRBJ2-1
abundance: -
d_gene: TRBD2

CDR3nt: TGCAGTGCTAACAGGGCCCTCGAGCAGTACTTC
CDR3aa: CSANRALEQYF
v_gene: TRBV20-1
j_gene: TRBJ2-7
abundance: -
d_gene: -

CDR3nt: TGTGCCAGCAGTCCACGGGACTATGGCTACACCTTC
CDR3aa: CASSPRDYGYTF
v_gene: TRBV6-5
j_gene: TRBJ1-2
abundance: -
d_gene: -

CDR3nt: TGTGCCAGCTCACCACCAGTGGGACAGGGTGAAGCTTTCTTT
CDR3aa: CASSPPVGQGEAFF
v_gene: TRBV18
j_gene: TRBJ1-1
abundance: -
d_gene: TRBD1

CDR3nt: TGTGCCAGCAGTCTCGGACAGGGGTATTATAGCAATCAGCCCCAGCATTTT
CDR3aa: CASSLGQGYYSNQPQHF
v_gene: TRBV28
j_gene: TRBJ1-5
abundance: -
d_gene: TRBD1

CDR3nt: TGTGCCAGCAGCCAAGAGAGGGTCTACAACTATGGCTACACCTTC
CDR3aa: CASSQERVYNYGYTF
v_gene: TRBV14
j_gene: TRBJ1-2
abundance: -
d_gene: -

CDR3nt: TGTGCCAGCAGTCCCAGAGTGACAGGACGGGGCTACACCTTC
CDR3aa: CASSPRVTGRGYTF
v_gene: TRBV2
j_gene: TRBJ1-2
abundance: few
d_gene: -

CDR3nt: TGTGCCAGCAGCTTAGCTGGACAGGGAGCTAACTATGGCTACACCTTC
CDR3aa: CASSLAGQGANYGYTF
v_gene: TRBV7-2
j_gene: TRBJ1-2
abundance: -
d_gene: TRBD1

CDR3nt: TGTGCCAGCAGCTCGGCGGGGACCTACGAGCAGTACTTC
CDR3aa: CASSSAGTYEQYF
v_gene: TRBV7-2
j_gene: TRBJ2-7
abundance: -
d_gene: -

CDR3nt: TGTGCCAGCCGGCGGGGAGAGACCCAGTACTTC
CDR3aa: CASRRGETQYF
v_gene: TRBV6-5
j_gene: TRBJ2-5
abundance: -
d_gene: -

CDR3nt: TGCGCCAGCAGTCGGCGACAGGGGGAGTGGTTCTACGAGCAGTACTTC
CDR3aa: CASSRRQGEWFYEQYF
v_gene: TRBV10-1
j_gene: TRBJ2-7
abundance: few
d_gene: TRBD1

CDR3nt: TGTGCCAGTAGTACGACCCTCAGGACAGGGGGAATCTACGAGCAGTACTTC
CDR3aa: CASSTTLRTGGIYEQYF
v_gene: TRBV19
j_gene: TRBJ2-7
abundance: -
d_gene: TRBD1

CDR3nt: TGTGCCTGGAGTCAGAGGCAGGGTTTACAGCCCCAGCATTTT
CDR3aa: CAWSQRQGLQPQHF
v_gene: TRBV30
j_gene: TRBJ1-5
abundance: -
d_gene: -

CDR3nt: TGTGCCACCAGCAGATCAGGGGGAGAGACCCAGTACTTC
CDR3aa: CATSRSGGETQYF
v_gene: TRBV15
j_gene: TRBJ2-5
abundance: -
d_gene: TRBD1

CDR3nt: TGTGCCAGCTCCCGCGGGGCCTATAATTCACCCCTCCACTTT
CDR3aa: CASSRGAYNSPLHF
v_gene: TRBV18
j_gene: TRBJ1-6
abundance: -
d_gene: -

CDR3nt: TGCGCCAGCAGCCAAGGGACAGTCAATCAGCCCCAGCATTTT
CDR3aa: CASSQGTVNQPQHF
v_gene: TRBV4-3
j_gene: TRBJ1-5
abundance: few
d_gene: -

CDR3nt: TGCGCCAGCAGCCCCGGACAGGGTGACTATGGCTACACCTTC
CDR3aa: CASSPGQGDYGYTF
v_gene: TRBV5-1
j_gene: TRBJ1-2
abundance: -
d_gene: TRBD1

CDR3nt: TGTGCCAGCTCGCGCGACAGGAGTAGCAATCAGCCCCAGCATTTT
CDR3aa: CASSRDRSSNQPQHF
v_gene: TRBV18
j_gene: TRBJ1-5
abundance: -
d_gene: -

CDR3nt: TGTGCCAGCAGCGGCCGACAGGGAACCAATGAGCAGTTCTTC
CDR3aa: CASSGRQGTNEQFF
v_gene: TRBV5-4
j_gene: TRBJ2-1
abundance: -
d_gene: TRBD1

CDR3nt: TGTGCCATCAGTGACCACGGACAGGCTGAAGCTTTCTTT
CDR3aa: CAISDHGQAEAFF
v_gene: TRBV10-3
j_gene: TRBJ1-1
abundance: -
d_gene: TRBD1

CDR3nt: TGTGCCAGTAGTATTGTTTCTGGACAAGTGAACACTGAAGCTTTCTTT
CDR3aa: CASSIVSGQVNTEAFF
v_gene: TRBV19
j_gene: TRBJ1-1
abundance: few
d_gene: -

CDR3nt: TGTGCCAGCAGCTACGGGAGTTCAACCTACGAGCAGTACTTC
CDR3aa: CASSYGSSTYEQYF
v_gene: TRBV11-2
j_gene: TRBJ2-7
abundance: -
d_gene: -

CDR3nt: TGCGCCAGCAGCTTGAGCAGGAATGAGCAGTTCTTC
CDR3aa: CASSLSRNEQFF
v_gene: TRBV5-1
j_gene: TRBJ2-1
abundance: -
d_gene: -

CDR3nt: TGCGCCAGCAACCCCGAGGGACAGCGACTCTACGAGCAGTACTTC
CDR3aa: CASNPEGQRLYEQYF
v_gene: TRBV5-1
j_gene: TRBJ2-7
abundance: -
d_gene: TRBD1

CDR3nt: TGTGCCAGCAGCTTCTACCCTGACAGGAACACTGAAGCTTTCTTT
CDR3aa: CASSFYPDRNTEAFF
v_gene: TRBV7-9
j_gene: TRBJ1-1
abundance: -
d_gene: -

CDR3nt: TGTGCCAGTAGTATCGGCGGCCCTTATGGCTACACCTTC
CDR3aa: CASSIGGPYGYTF
v_gene: TRBV19
j_gene: TRBJ1-2
abundance: -
d_gene: -

CDR3nt: TGTGCCAGCAGCCAAGACCACAGGGACCATACGCAGTATTTT
CDR3aa: CASSQDHRDHTQYF
v_gene: TRBV4-2
j_gene: TRBJ2-3
abundance: -
d_gene: -

CDR3nt: TGTGCCAGCACGGACAGGGGGGAGCAGTTCTTC
CDR3aa: CASTDRGEQFF
v_gene: TRBV12-3/TRBV12-4
j_gene: TRBJ2-1
abundance: -
d_gene: TRBD1